The present entry profiles one T cell receptor beta chain with its context. This sample was included in a study of cytomegalovirus exposure and HLA in healthy donors. CDR3 length: 14 residues. V was shortened by 3 bases and J by 7 bases, with 15 bases between the two germline ends. Germline V gene lookup returns CDR1 LNHDA and CDR2 SQIVND (reference sequence). PCR employed 60 Vbeta and 13 Jbeta primers. The protocol was immunoSEQ multiplex PCR, while the TCRdb copy is restricted to in-frame clones and leaves out a portion. Found here are roughly 68,000 clones, about 75% of them singletons; the top ten hold about 7.4%.

The chain employs TRBV19 and TRBJ1-2, with D possibly TRBD1 on 5 matching bases. The sequence derives from a woman between 25 and 40 years old in good health and CMV-seropositive. Sequenced: PBMCs. The CDR3 sequence: CASSIFAGLTGYTF. DNA of the CDR3: TGTGCCAGTAGTATTTTTGCAGGGTTGACTGGCTACACCTTC.